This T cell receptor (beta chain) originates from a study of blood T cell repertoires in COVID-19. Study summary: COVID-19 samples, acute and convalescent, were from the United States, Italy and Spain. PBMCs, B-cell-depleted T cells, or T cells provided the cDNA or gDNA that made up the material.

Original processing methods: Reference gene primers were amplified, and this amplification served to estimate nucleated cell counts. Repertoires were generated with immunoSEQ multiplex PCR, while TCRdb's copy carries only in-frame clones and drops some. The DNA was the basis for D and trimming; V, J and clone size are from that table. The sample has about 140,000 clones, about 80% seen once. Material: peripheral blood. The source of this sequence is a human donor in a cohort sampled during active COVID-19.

The CDR3 is CASSFLAQETQYF. The DNA of the CDR3 is TGTGCCAGTAGTTTCCTAGCCCAAGAGACCCAGTACTTC. This rearrangement joins TRBV19 to TRBJ2-5, with D possibly TRBD2 on 5 matching bases. CDR3 size: 13 residues. V was trimmed by 5 bases and J by 1 base, leaving 8 bases between them. Germline CDR1 and CDR2: LNHDA and SQIVND (reference sequence).